The 14 T cell receptor beta chains in this list originate from one sample, sequenced in a study of blood T cell repertoires in COVID-19. Sequenced by immunoSEQ multiplex PCR; TCRdb stores in-frame clones only, minus some. Here the sample spans a few hundred thousand clones, about four fifths being singletons. The specimen was peripheral blood. Source of these receptors: a human donor with acute or convalescent COVID-19. The donor label of this sample is uncertain.

The chain links TRBV6-5 to TRBJ1-2; a weak D match, TRBD1 (6 bases). This CDR3 comprises 15 residues. V was cut by 7 bases and J by 7 bases, with 22 bases left in between. The V gene's germline CDR1 is MNHEY and CDR2 SVGAGI. The CDR3 loop is CASTWGPSAGSGYTF. CDR3 in DNA: TGTGCCAGCACATGGGGGCCTTCCGCAGGGTCTGGCTACACCTTC.

In this sample, this clone turned up a few times. The genes are TRBV7-2 and TRBJ2-7; possible D gene TRBD2, 6 bases. Deletions cut 5 bases from V and 0 bases from J, with 26 bases between. This CDR3 has 19 residues. From germline, CDR1 is SGHTA and CDR2 FQGNSA. The DNA for the CDR3 is TGTGCCAGCAGCCGCCGGGGCGGGGTACTCCCTTATAACTCCTACGAGCAGTACTTC. It codes for CASSRRGGVLPYNSYEQYF.

This clone turned up a few times. At the DNA level, this CDR3 is encoded by other sequences in the same sample as well. The V call is TRBV12-3 or TRBV12-4, the J call TRBJ1-1, with a weak D call TRBD1 (5 bases). This CDR3 is 13 amino acids long. The ends were cut back, 3 bases at V and 4 bases at J, with 9 bases in the middle. This chain's CDR3 is CASSFNRGTEAFF. DNA of the CDR3: TGTGCCAGCAGTTTTAATAGGGGCACTGAAGCTTTCTTT.

The rearrangement links TRBV28 to TRBJ1-3; D unresolved. CDR1 MDHEN and CDR2 SYDVKM come from the germline V gene. V lost 4 bases and J lost 4, with 14 bases in between. The CDR3 is made up of 15 amino acids. The CDR3 DNA is TGTGCCAGCAGTTCCGCGGCGACTCAGGGAAACACCATATATTTT. Translating it yields CASSSAATQGNTIYF.

This chain joins TRBV18 and TRBJ1-2, with D possibly being TRBD1 (5 bases). Germline loops: CDR1 KGHSH, CDR2 LQKENI. This CDR3 comprises 14 residues. Trimming pared 5 bases from V and 6 bases from J, leaving 16 bases between. The CDR3 nucleotides read TGTGCCAGCTCAGTCGATCAGGGAGGCGATGGCTACACCTTC. It translates to CASSVDQGGDGYTF.

This clone came up a few times. The chain recombines TRBV7-9 with TRBJ2-1; TRBD2 matches at 8 bases. Germline trimming cut 5 bases from V and 8 bases from J; bases unmatched to any gene: 11. The CDR3 covers 15 residues. Germline V gives CDR1 SEHNR, CDR2 FQNEAQ (reference sequence). CDR3 DNA sequence: TGTGCCAGCAGCCCCGCCATAGCGGGGTCCTATGAGCAGTTCTTC. This codes for CASSPAIAGSYEQFF. Using reference TRBV7-9 and TRBJ2-1 for the parts outside the CDR3, the full variable domain is DTGVSQNPRHKITKRGQNVTFRCDPISEHNRLYWYRQTLGQGPEFLTYFQNEAQLEKSRLLSDRFSAERPKGSFSTLEIQRTEQGDSAMYLCASSPAIAGSYEQFFGPGTRLTVL.

The chain combines TRBV28 with TRBJ1-5; no clear D. In germline, CDR1 is MDHEN, CDR2 SYDVKM. CDR3 length: 16 amino acids. The V gene lost 5 bases and the J gene lost 0 bases, with 14 bases spanning the gap. This chain's CDR3 is CASSLGVGYSNQPQHF. The CDR3 DNA reads as TGTGCCAGCAGTCTCGGGGTGGGCTATAGCAATCAGCCCCAGCATTTT.

This chain links TRBV15 with TRBJ1-5; D unresolved. The CDR3 runs 16 residues. The V end was cut by 1 base, the J end by 0 bases, with 10 bases between. The germline CDR1 and CDR2 sequences are LNHNV and YYDKDF (reference sequence). Here the CDR3 reads CATSRGGGYSNQPQHF. CDR3 nucleotides: TGTGCCACCAGCAGAGGCGGAGGGTATAGCAATCAGCCCCAGCATTTT.

V gene TRBV14 combines with J gene TRBJ2-6, with 12 bases identical to TRBD2. The CDR3 contains 20 residues. Germline V lookup: CDR1 SGHDN, CDR2 FVKESK. The V and J ends lost 4 bases and 0 bases, in that order; junction bases with no gene match: 10. Here the CDR3 DNA reads TGTGCCAGCAGCCGACTAGCGGGGGCCTCATCGAGCTCTGGGGCCAACGTCCTGACTTTC. This translates into CASSRLAGASSSSGANVLTF. Drawing the rest from reference TRBV14 and TRBJ2-6, the complete variable domain is EAGVTQFPSHSVIEKGQTVTLRCDPISGHDNLYWYRRVMGKEIKFLLHFVKESKQDESGMPNNRFLAERTGGTYSTLKVQPAELEDSGVYFCASSRLAGASSSSGANVLTFGAGSRLTVL.

Of note for this clone: The sample has other DNA sequences that encode this CDR3 too. The chain links TRBV6-1 to TRBJ1-2; 7 nucleotides match TRBD1. Germline loops: CDR1 MNHNS, CDR2 SASEGT. J was trimmed by 2 bases and V by 2 bases; bases with no gene match: 5. This CDR3 comprises 15 residues. In nucleotides, the CDR3 is TGTGCCAGCAGTGAATGGACAGGCCCCAACTATGGCTACACCTTC. Translation: CASSEWTGPNYGYTF.

The sample holds a few counts of this clone. The chain has TRBV27 and TRBJ1-5; the D gene is possibly TRBD1 (6 bases). With 6 bases removed from V and 4 bases from J, the gap between germline ends came to 16 bases. CDR1 and CDR2 (germline): MNHEY, SMNVEV (reference sequence). This CDR3 spans 15 amino acids. The CDR3 loop reads CASRSGGALNQPQHF. CDR3 coding DNA: TGTGCCAGCAGGTCGGGGGGGGCACTTAATCAGCCCCAGCATTTT.

DNA of the CDR3: TGCGCCAGCAGTGACCTTTGGGGCGAAGTGAACACCGGGGAGCTGTTTTTT. Amino acid sequence: CASSDLWGEVNTGELFF. The chain employs TRBV10-1 and TRBJ2-2; tentatively, D is TRBD1 (5 bases). V lost 3 bases and J 1 base, leaving 15 bases between the germline ends. CDR3 size: 17 residues. Germline-derived CDR1 and CDR2 are WNHNN and SYGVQD (reference sequence).

This chain links TRBV6-5 with TRBJ2-7; D unclear. This CDR3 is built from 14 residues. Germline V gene sequence: CDR1 MNHEY, CDR2 SVGAGI. The V gene lost 5 bases and the J gene lost 2 bases, with 13 bases spanning the gap. The CDR3 protein is CASSPPPPAYEQYF. The CDR3 nucleotides read TGTGCCAGCAGTCCTCCGCCCCCGGCCTACGAGCAGTACTTC.

The chain combines TRBV15 with TRBJ2-1; 10 positions match TRBD2. Germline-derived CDR1 and CDR2 are LNHNV and YYDKDF (reference sequence). V shed 1 base, J shed 7 bases, and the junction held 7 bases outside the gene matches. The CDR3 has 16 residues. CDR3 sequence: CATSRGASGRGNEQFF. CDR3 DNA sequence: TGTGCCACCAGCAGAGGAGCTAGCGGGAGAGGAAATGAGCAGTTCTTC.